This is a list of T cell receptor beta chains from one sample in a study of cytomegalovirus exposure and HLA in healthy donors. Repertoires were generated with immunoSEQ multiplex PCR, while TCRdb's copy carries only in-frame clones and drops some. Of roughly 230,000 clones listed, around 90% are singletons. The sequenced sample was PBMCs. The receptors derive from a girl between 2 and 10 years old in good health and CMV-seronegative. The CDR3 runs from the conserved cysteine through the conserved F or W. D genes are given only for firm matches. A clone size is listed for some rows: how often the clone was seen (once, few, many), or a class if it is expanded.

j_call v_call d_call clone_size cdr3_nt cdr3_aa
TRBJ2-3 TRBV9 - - TGTGCCAGCAGCGCGAGCACAGATACGCAGTATTTT CASSASTDTQYF
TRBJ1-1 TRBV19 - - TGTGCCAGTAGTATGGGGGGCACTGAAGCTTTCTTT CASSMGGTEAFF
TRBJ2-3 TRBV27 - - TGTGCCAGCAGTTTCTTCGGGAGCGGGACAGATACGCAGTATTTT CASSFFGSGTDTQYF
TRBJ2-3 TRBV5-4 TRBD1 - TGTGCCAGCAGCTTGGACAGGGGGCGGGATACGCAGTATTTT CASSLDRGRDTQYF
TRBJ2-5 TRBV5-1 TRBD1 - TGCGCCAGCAGCCAATCAGGGGGCAGAGAGACCCAGTACTTC CASSQSGGRETQYF
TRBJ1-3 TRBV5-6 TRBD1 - TGTGCCAGCAGCCCCGGACAGGTGGGAAACACCATATATTTT CASSPGQVGNTIYF
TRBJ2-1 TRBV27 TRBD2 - TGTGCCAGCAGTTTAGGGACTAGCGGTTACAATGAGCAGTTCTTC CASSLGTSGYNEQFF
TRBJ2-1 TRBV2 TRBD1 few TGTGCCACCTACAGGGACAGGGAATTCTTC CATYRDREFF
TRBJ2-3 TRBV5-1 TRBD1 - TGCGCCAGCAGCTTGGGACAGGGTTGGGATACGCAGTATTTT CASSLGQGWDTQYF
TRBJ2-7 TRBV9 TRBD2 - TGTGCCAGCAGCGTAGCTACGGGGGGACTAGCGGGAGGCGAGCAGTACTTC CASSVATGGLAGGEQYF
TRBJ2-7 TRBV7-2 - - TGTGCCAGCAGGGGAGGGGGTGACTCCTACGAGCAGTACTTC CASRGGGDSYEQYF
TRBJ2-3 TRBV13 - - TGTGCCAGCAGCCTGGGACTCGGCACAGATACGCAGTATTTT CASSLGLGTDTQYF
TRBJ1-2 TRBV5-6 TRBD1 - TGTGCCAGCAGTCCGGACAGGGTCGATGGCTACACCTTC CASSPDRVDGYTF
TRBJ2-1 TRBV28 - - TGTGCCAGCAGTCCGACGGGTCGGCACTATGAGCAGTTCTTC CASSPTGRHYEQFF
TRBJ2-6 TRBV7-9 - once TGTGCCAGCAGCTTACAGGCGGGGAGTGATTTC CASSLQAGSDF
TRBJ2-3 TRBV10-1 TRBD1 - TGCGCCAGCCCGGGACTAACGGGACAGGGGCCTAACACAGATACGCAGTATTTT CASPGLTGQGPNTDTQYF
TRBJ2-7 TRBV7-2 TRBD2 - TGTGCCAGCAGCCGACTAGCTAGCTCCTACGAGCAGTACTTC CASSRLASSYEQYF
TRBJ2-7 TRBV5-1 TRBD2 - TGCGCCAGCAGCCCGGGCGGGGGGGCCCACGAGCAGTACTTC CASSPGGGAHEQYF
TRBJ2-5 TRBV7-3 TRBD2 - TGTGCCAGCAGCTTACGGGCGGGGGGGCAAGAGACCCAGTACTTC CASSLRAGGQETQYF
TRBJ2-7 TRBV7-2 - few TGTGCCAGCAGCGCAGCCTACGAGCAGTACTTC CASSAAYEQYF
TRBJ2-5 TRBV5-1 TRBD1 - TGCGCCAGCAGCTTGGAGACAGGGGGCGGAGGGGAGACCCAGTACTTC CASSLETGGGGETQYF
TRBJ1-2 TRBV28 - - TGTGCCGTCGAGGGCAGGGGATATGGCTACACCTTC CAVEGRGYGYTF
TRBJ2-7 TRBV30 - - TGTGCCTGGAAGTCTAGTCCGGGGAAGAGCTCCTACGAGCAGTACTTC CAWKSSPGKSSYEQYF
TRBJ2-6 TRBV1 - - TGCACCAGCAGCCAAGATAAAGGGGGAGGGGACTCTGGGGCCAACGTCCTGACTTTC CTSSQDKGGGDSGANVLTF
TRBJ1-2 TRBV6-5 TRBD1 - TGTGCCAGCAGTTACGATGGACAGGGCTATGGCTACACCTTC CASSYDGQGYGYTF
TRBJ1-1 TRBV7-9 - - TGTGCCAGCAGCTTGGACTTGAGCACTGAAGCTTTCTTT CASSLDLSTEAFF
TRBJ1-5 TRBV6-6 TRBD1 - TGTGCCAGCAGTTACGACAGGGGTCTGGGCAATCAGCCCCAGCATTTT CASSYDRGLGNQPQHF
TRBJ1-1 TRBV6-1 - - TGTGCCAGCTTGAGATTGAACACTGAAGCTTTCTTT CASLRLNTEAFF